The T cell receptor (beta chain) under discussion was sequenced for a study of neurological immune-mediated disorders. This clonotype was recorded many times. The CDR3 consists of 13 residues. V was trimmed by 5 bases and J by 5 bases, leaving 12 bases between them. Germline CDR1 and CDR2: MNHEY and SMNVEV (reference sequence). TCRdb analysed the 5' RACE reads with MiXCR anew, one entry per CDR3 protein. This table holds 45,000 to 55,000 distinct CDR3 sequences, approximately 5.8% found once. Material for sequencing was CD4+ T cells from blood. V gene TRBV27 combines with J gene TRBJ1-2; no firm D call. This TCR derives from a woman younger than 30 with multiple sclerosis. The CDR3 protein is CASSSGRRYGYTF. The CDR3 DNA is TGTGCCAGCAGTAGTGGCAGGAGATATGGCTACACCTTC.